The rows below give T cell receptor beta chains drawn from one sample of a study of cytomegalovirus exposure and HLA in healthy donors. Sequencing was performed with immunoSEQ multiplex PCR; in TCRdb, only in-frame clones are kept and a portion is missing. This table holds approximately 100,000 clones, about nine tenths found once. The sequencing input was PBMCs. The receptors shown here come from a woman aged 18-35 years in good health and CMV-seronegative. Both conserved end residues are part of each CDR3. A D gene is named only where the DNA matches it firmly. Clone size, where shown, is once, few, many, or a class for clones that have expanded.

CDR3aa: CASSLAGNQPQHF
CDR3nt: TGTGCCAGCAGTTTAGCGGGAAATCAGCCCCAGCATTTT
j_gene: TRBJ1-5
v_gene: TRBV27
abundance: -
d_gene: -

CDR3aa: CASSRRWGSGMNTEAFF
CDR3nt: TGTGCCAGCAGTCGAAGATGGGGCTCGGGTATGAACACTGAAGCTTTCTTT
j_gene: TRBJ1-1
v_gene: TRBV27
abundance: -
d_gene: -

CDR3aa: CASSPGTSGGYTF
CDR3nt: TGTGCCAGCTCACCGGGGACATCGGGTGGCTACACCTTC
j_gene: TRBJ1-2
v_gene: TRBV18
abundance: -
d_gene: -

CDR3aa: CAITPGQGFLNYGYTF
CDR3nt: TGTGCCATTACCCCGGGACAGGGGTTCCTAAACTATGGCTACACCTTC
j_gene: TRBJ1-2
v_gene: TRBV28
abundance: once
d_gene: TRBD1

CDR3aa: CANDRGSTGELFF
CDR3nt: TGTGCCAACGACAGGGGAAGCACCGGGGAGCTGTTTTTT
j_gene: TRBJ2-2
v_gene: TRBV2
abundance: -
d_gene: TRBD1

CDR3aa: CASTFGQGDTDTQYF
CDR3nt: TGTGCCAGCACTTTTGGCCAGGGTGACACAGATACGCAGTATTTT
j_gene: TRBJ2-3
v_gene: TRBV7-9
abundance: -
d_gene: -

CDR3aa: CASTSGLVDGGEQYF
CDR3nt: TGTGCCAGCACGAGCGGTTTGGTAGACGGCGGGGAGCAGTACTTC
j_gene: TRBJ2-7
v_gene: TRBV7-6
abundance: -
d_gene: -

CDR3aa: CASSLTGNTGELFF
CDR3nt: TGTGCCAGCAGCCTTACAGGGAACACCGGGGAGCTGTTTTTT
j_gene: TRBJ2-2
v_gene: TRBV6-4
abundance: -
d_gene: -

CDR3aa: CASSIGAGRYEQYF
CDR3nt: TGTGCCAGTAGTATAGGAGCGGGACGCTACGAGCAGTACTTC
j_gene: TRBJ2-7
v_gene: TRBV19
abundance: -
d_gene: TRBD2

CDR3aa: CASSQEWSGDSYEQYF
CDR3nt: TGTGCCAGCAGCCAAGAATGGAGCGGGGACTCCTACGAGCAGTACTTC
j_gene: TRBJ2-7
v_gene: TRBV4-2
abundance: -
d_gene: TRBD2

CDR3aa: CASAAGGYYNEQFF
CDR3nt: TGTGCCAGTGCAGCGGGGGGCTACTACAATGAGCAGTTCTTC
j_gene: TRBJ2-1
v_gene: TRBV28
abundance: -
d_gene: TRBD2

CDR3aa: CASSQAIVGSYEQYF
CDR3nt: TGTGCCAGCAGCCAAGCGATTGTCGGGTCCTACGAGCAGTACTTC
j_gene: TRBJ2-7
v_gene: TRBV4-2
abundance: -
d_gene: -

CDR3aa: CASSLTGAQETQYF
CDR3nt: TGTGCCAGCAGCCTGACAGGGGCTCAAGAGACCCAGTACTTC
j_gene: TRBJ2-5
v_gene: TRBV5-5
abundance: -
d_gene: TRBD1

CDR3aa: CASSLDLAVEQFF
CDR3nt: TGTGCCAGCAGCTTAGATCTGGCGGTCGAGCAGTTCTTC
j_gene: TRBJ2-1
v_gene: TRBV11-2
abundance: few
d_gene: -

CDR3aa: CASSSLGPDRPYEQYF
CDR3nt: TGTGCCAGCAGTAGTTTAGGTCCGGACAGACCCTACGAGCAGTACTTC
j_gene: TRBJ2-7
v_gene: TRBV27
abundance: -
d_gene: -

CDR3aa: CASSPGPGQGYSNQPQHF
CDR3nt: TGCGCCAGCAGCCCGGGCCCAGGACAGGGATATAGCAATCAGCCCCAGCATTTT
j_gene: TRBJ1-5
v_gene: TRBV5-1
abundance: -
d_gene: TRBD1

CDR3aa: CASSPIIGQGGGYTF
CDR3nt: TGTGCCAGCAGCCCAATAATAGGGCAGGGAGGGGGCTACACCTTC
j_gene: TRBJ1-2
v_gene: TRBV28
abundance: -
d_gene: -